The present T cell receptor (beta chain) was sequenced within a study of T cell responses to AZD1222 COVID-19 vaccine. Germline trimming cut 2 bases from V and 9 bases from J; bases unmatched to any gene: 5. The CDR3 is 14 residues long. Germline V gene lookup returns CDR1 SGHDT and CDR2 YYEEEE. Only in-frame clones appear in the TCRdb table, and some are missing; sequencing was by immunoSEQ multiplex PCR. The sample has 120,000 to 150,000 clones, approximately 86% seen once. The V and J genes are TRBV5-6 and TRBJ1-5; 10 positions match TRBD1. The sequenced sample was peripheral blood, obtained 28 days after the second AZD1222 dose. This TCR was sampled from an adult who received the AZD1222 COVID-19 vaccine. The CDR3: CASSLPGQGSPQHF. The CDR3 nucleotides are TGTGCCAGCAGCTTACCGGGACAGGGGTCGCCCCAGCATTTT.